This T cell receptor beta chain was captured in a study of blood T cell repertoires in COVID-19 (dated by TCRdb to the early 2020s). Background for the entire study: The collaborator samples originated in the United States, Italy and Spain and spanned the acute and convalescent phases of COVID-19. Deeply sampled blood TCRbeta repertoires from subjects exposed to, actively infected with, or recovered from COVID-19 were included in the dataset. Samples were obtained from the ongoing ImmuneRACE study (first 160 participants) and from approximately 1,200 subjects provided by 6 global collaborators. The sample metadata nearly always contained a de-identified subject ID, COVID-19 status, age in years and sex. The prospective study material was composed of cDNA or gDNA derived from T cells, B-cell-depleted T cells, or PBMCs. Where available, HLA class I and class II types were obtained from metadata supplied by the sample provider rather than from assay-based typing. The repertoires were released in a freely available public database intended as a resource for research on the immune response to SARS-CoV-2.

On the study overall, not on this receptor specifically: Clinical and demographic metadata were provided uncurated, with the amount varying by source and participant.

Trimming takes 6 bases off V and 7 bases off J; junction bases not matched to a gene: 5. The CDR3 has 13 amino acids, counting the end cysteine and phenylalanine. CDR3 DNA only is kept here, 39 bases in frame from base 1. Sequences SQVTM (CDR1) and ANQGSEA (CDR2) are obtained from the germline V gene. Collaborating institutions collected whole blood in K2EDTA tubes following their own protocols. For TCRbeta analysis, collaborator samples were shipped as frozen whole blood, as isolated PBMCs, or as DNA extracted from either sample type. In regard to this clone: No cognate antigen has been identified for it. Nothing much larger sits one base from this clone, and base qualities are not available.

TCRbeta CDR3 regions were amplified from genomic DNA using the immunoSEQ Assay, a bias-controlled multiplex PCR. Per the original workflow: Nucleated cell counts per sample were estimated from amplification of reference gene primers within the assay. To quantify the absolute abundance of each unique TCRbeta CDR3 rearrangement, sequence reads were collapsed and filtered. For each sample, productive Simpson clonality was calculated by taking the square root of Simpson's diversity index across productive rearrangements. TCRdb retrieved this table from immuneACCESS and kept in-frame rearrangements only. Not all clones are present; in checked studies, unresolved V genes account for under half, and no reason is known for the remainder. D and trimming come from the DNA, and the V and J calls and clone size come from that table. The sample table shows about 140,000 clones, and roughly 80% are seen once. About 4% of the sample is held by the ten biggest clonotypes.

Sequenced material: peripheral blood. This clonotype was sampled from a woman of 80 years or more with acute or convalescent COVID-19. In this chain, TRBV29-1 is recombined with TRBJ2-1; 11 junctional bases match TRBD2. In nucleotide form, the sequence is TGCAGCGTCAGGGGACTAGCGGTAAATGAGCAGTTCTTC. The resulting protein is CSVRGLAVNEQFF.